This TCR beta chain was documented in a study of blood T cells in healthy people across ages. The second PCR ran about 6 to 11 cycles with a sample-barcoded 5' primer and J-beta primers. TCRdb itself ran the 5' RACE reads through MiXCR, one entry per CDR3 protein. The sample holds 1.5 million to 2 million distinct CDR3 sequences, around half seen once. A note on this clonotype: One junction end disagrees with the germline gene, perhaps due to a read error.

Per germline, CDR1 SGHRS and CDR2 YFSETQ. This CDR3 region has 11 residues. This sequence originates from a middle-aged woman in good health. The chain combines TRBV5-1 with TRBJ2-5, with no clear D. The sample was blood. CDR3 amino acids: CAGSLTETQYF. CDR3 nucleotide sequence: TGCGCCGGCAGCTTGACAGAGACCCAGTACTTC.